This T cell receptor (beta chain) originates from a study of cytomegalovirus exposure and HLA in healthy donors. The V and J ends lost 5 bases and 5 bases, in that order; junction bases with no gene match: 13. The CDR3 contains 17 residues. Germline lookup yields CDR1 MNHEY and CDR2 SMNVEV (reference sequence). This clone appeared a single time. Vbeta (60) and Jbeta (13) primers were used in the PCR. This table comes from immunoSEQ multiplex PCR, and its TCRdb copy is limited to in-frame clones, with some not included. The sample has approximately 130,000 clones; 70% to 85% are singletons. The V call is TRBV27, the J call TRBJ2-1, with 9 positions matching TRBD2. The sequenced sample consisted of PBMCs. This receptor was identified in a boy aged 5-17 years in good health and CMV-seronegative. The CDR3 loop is CASSLLPGLATDNEQFF. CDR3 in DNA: TGTGCCAGCAGTCTCCTACCGGGACTAGCTACCGACAATGAGCAGTTCTTC.